Each of the 8 T cell receptor beta chains below was sequenced from the same sample in a study of molecular identifiers for immune sequencing clone quantification. Each CDR3 protein gets one entry after TCRdb re-called the PCR reads with MiXCR. Of about 500,000 distinct CDR3 sequences in the sample, over 20% are singletons; the top ten hold about 0.8%. The specimen sequenced was naive CD8+ T cells from blood, with Jurkat cell RNA spiked in. The subset denotes: FACS-sorted CD8+CD4-CCR7+CD45RA+ naive T cells. The receptors were sampled from a human donor in good health. Some libraries in this study had Jurkat cell RNA spiked in.

This clonotype has a count of ten or more. The chain is built from TRBV12-3 or TRBV12-4 and TRBJ2-3; D not certain. The V and J ends lost 0 bases and 0 bases respectively, with 10 bases between them. The CDR3 covers 16 residues. CDR3 loop: CASSLALGGSTDTQYF. The DNA for the CDR3 is TGTGCCAGCAGTTTAGCGCTTGGCGGTAGCACAGATACGCAGTATTTT.

This clonotype was counted at least ten times. V and J are TRBV29-1 and TRBJ2-7; 9 bases agree with TRBD1. This CDR3 has 11 amino acids. Germline V gene sequence: CDR1 SQVTM, CDR2 ANQGSEA. The J segment lost 4 bases and the V segment lost 7 bases, leaving 2 bases of the junction unmatched. The CDR3 sequence is CSAGTGYEQYF. CDR3 coding DNA: TGCAGCGCCGGGACAGGGTACGAGCAGTACTTC.

Ten or more counts support this clonotype. The genes are TRBV7-9 and TRBJ2-3; a possible D gene is TRBD1 (5 bases). Germline CDR1 and CDR2: SEHNR and FQNEAQ (reference sequence). There are 15 residues in the CDR3. Trimming stripped 5 bases from V and 0 bases from J, with 12 bases between. CDR3 DNA: TGTGCCAGCAGCCCCATAGGGGTTAGCACAGATACGCAGTATTTT. Protein: CASSPIGVSTDTQYF.

This clonotype appeared a few times. This chain uses TRBV7-9 with TRBJ2-7; D may correspond to TRBD1 or TRBD2 (6 bases each). The germline V gene encodes CDR1 SEHNR and CDR2 FQNEAQ (reference sequence). The CDR3 covers 17 residues. The V gene lost 6 bases and the J gene lost 0 bases, with 21 bases spanning the gap. The CDR3, as DNA: TGTGCCAGCAGACCCACAGGGAGCGGGCGAAGCTCCTACGAGCAGTACTTC. It is translated as CASRPTGSGRSSYEQYF.

This clonotype occurred many times. The gene calls are TRBV20-1 and TRBJ2-5; D remains unclear. From germline, CDR1 is DFQATT and CDR2 SNEGSKA (reference sequence). The CDR3 is 15 amino acids. V was cut by 6 bases and J by 2 bases, with 19 bases left in between. CDR3 DNA sequence: TGCAGTGCCGACCATGGGGTATTAGGGCAAGAGACCCAGTACTTC. This sequence encodes CSADHGVLGQETQYF.

This clonotype has a handful of counts. The chain carries TRBV9 and TRBJ2-3; D may match TRBD1 or TRBD2 (5 bases each). V lost 4 bases, J lost 0 bases, and 18 bases lay in between. This CDR3 contains 17 residues. From germline, CDR1 is SGDLS and CDR2 YYNGEE. CDR3 sequence (DNA): TGTGCCAGCAGCCCAGGGACGGCTTTCACTAGCACAGATACGCAGTATTTT. Residues: CASSPGTAFTSTDTQYF.

In its sample, this clonotype was seen a few times. The chain carries TRBV19 and TRBJ2-1; 9 bases match TRBD1. Germline loops: CDR1 LNHDA, CDR2 SQIVND (reference sequence). This CDR3 spans 17 amino acids. Unmatched junction bases numbered 9, after V lost 3 bases and J lost 3 bases. The CDR3 DNA reads TGTGCCAGTAGTATGTCCTCCGGGGACAGGGTCTACAATGAGCAGTTCTTC. It yields the protein CASSMSSGDRVYNEQFF. Based on the CDR3 plus reference TRBV19 and TRBJ2-1, the full variable domain is DGGITQSPKYLFRKEGQNVTLSCEQNLNHDAMYWYRQDPGQGLRLIYYSQIVNDFQKGDIAEGYSVSREKKESFPLTVTSAQKNPTAFYLCASSMSSGDRVYNEQFFGPGTRLTVL.

V and J are TRBV30 and TRBJ2-1; D uncertain. CDR3 length: 12 residues. The V gene lost 2 bases and the J gene lost 10 bases, with 12 bases spanning the gap. Germline V gene sequence: CDR1 GTSNPN, CDR2 SVGIG (reference sequence). DNA for the CDR3: TGTGCCTGGAGTCACACTTCCTGGGAGCAGTTCTTC. Its protein is CAWSHTSWEQFF.